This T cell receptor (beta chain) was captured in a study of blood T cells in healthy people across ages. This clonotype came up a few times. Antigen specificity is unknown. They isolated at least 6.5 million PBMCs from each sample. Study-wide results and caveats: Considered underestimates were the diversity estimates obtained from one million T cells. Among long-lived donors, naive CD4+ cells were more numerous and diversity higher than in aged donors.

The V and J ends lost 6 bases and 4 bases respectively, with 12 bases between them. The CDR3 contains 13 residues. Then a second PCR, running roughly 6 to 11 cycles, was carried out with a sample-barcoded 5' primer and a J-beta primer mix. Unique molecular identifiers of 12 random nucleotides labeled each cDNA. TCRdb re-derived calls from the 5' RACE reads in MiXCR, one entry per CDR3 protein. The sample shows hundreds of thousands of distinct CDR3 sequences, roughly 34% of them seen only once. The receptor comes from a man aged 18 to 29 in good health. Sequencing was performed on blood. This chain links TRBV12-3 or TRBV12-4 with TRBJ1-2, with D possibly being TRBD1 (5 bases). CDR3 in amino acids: CASSHRDGYGYTF. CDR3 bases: TGTGCCAGCAGCCACCGGGACGGCTATGGCTACACCTTC.